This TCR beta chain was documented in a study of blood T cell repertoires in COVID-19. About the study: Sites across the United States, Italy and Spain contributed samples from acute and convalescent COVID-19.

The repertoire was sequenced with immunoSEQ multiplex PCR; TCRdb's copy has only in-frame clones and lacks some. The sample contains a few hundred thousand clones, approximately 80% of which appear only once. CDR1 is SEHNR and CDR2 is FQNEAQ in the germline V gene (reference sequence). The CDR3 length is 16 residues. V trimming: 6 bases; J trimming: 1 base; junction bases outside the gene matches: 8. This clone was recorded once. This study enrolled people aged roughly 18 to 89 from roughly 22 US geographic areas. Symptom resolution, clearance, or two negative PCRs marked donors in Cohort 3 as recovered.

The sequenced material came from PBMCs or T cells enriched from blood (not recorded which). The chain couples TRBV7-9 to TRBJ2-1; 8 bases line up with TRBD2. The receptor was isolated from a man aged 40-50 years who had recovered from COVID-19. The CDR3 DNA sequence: TGTGCCAGCAGAGCAACTAGCGGAGGATCCTACAATGAGCAGTTCTTC. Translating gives CASRATSGGSYNEQFF.